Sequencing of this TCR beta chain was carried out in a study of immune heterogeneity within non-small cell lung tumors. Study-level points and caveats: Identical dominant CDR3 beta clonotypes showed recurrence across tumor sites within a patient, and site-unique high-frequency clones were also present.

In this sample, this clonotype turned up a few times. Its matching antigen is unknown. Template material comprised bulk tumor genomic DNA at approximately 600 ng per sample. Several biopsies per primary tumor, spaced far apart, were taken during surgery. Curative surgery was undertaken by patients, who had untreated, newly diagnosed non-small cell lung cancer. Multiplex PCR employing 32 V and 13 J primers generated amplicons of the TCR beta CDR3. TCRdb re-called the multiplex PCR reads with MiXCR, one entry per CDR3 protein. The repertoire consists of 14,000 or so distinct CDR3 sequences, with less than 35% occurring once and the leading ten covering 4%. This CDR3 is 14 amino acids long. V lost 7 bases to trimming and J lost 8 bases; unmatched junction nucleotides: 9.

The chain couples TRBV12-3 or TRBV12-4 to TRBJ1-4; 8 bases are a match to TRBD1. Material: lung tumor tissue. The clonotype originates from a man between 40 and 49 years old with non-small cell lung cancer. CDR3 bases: TGTGCCAGCACCCTCTCGGACAGGGTCGAAAAACTGTTTTTT. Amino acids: CASTLSDRVEKLFF.